The rows below give T cell receptor beta chains drawn from one sample of a study of vaccination effects on CD4 cells after COVID-19. These receptors lack a known antigen. Sequenced by immunoSEQ multiplex PCR; TCRdb stores in-frame clones only, minus some. The data contain 20,000 to 25,000 clones, 69% of them seen just once; the ten biggest clones take up over 8%. Sample: CD4+ T cells from PBMCs cultured with SARS-CoV-2 spike peptides, taken after COVID-19 vaccination. The receptors here all came from a human donor who received a COVID-19 vaccine. Both conserved end residues are part of each CDR3. A D gene is named only where the DNA matches it firmly. Expanded clones are given a class, and other clones once, few, many or no size at all.

.	TRBV27	TRBJ2-3	.	CASSQSTDTQYF	TGTGCCAGCAGTCAGAGCACAGATACGCAGTATTTT
.	TRBV20-1	TRBJ1-2	.	CSASSSGFYGYTF	TGCAGTGCTAGTTCCTCAGGATTCTATGGCTACACCTTC
.	TRBV5-1	TRBJ2-2	medium-sized	CATHEGSGNTGELFF	TGCGCCACACACGAGGGTTCAGGGAACACCGGGGAGCTGTTTTTT
TRBD1	TRBV7-8	TRBJ2-2	.	CASSHRDRNTGELFF	TGTGCCAGCAGCCACCGGGACAGGAACACCGGGGAGCTGTTTTTT
TRBD1	TRBV6-5	TRBJ1-4	.	CASTRDRTNEKLFF	TGTGCCAGCACCCGGGACAGGACAAATGAAAAACTGTTTTTT
.	TRBV6-5	TRBJ2-5	.	CASSATETQYF	TGTGCCAGCTCTGCTACGGAGACCCAGTACTTC
.	TRBV18	TRBJ1-1	few	CASQGSAYTEAFF	TGTGCCAGCCAGGGGTCCGCCTACACTGAAGCTTTCTTT
.	TRBV6-5	TRBJ1-2	few	CASSYWPNYGYTF	TGTGCCAGCAGTTACTGGCCGAACTATGGCTACACCTTC
.	TRBV6-5	TRBJ2-5	.	CASNLDRTQETQYF	TGTGCCAGCAACCTCGACAGGACACAAGAGACCCAGTACTTC
.	TRBV6-7	TRBJ2-1	.	CASRTLREYQCYNEQFF	TGTGCCAGCAGAACCCTACGGGAGTATCAATGTTACAATGAGCAGTTCTTC
.	TRBV11-2	TRBJ1-5	.	CASSLMVNQPQHF	TGTGCCAGCAGCTTAATGGTAAATCAGCCCCAGCATTTT
.	TRBV19	TRBJ1-2	.	CASSIRSTNYGYTF	TGTGCCAGTAGTATTAGAAGCACTAACTATGGCTACACCTTC
.	TRBV10-3	TRBJ2-3	.	CAISESRGGVGADTQYF	TGTGCCATCAGTGAGTCGAGAGGCGGGGTGGGAGCAGATACGCAGTATTTT
.	TRBV15	TRBJ1-2	.	CATSSRQENYGYTF	TGTGCCACCAGCTCCCGACAGGAGAACTATGGCTACACCTTC
.	TRBV10-3	TRBJ1-1	.	CAISGGREAFF	TGTGCCATCAGTGGGGGCCGGGAAGCTTTCTTT
.	TRBV2	TRBJ2-2	.	CASSESGVDTGELFF	TGTGCCAGCAGTGAATCCGGGGTGGACACCGGGGAGCTGTTTTTT
.	TRBV18	TRBJ1-4	.	CASSPQGNEKLFF	TGTGCCAGCTCTCCTCAGGGAAATGAAAAACTGTTTTTT
.	TRBV10-1	TRBJ2-3	.	CASSDGSLLTDTQYF	TGCGCCAGCAGTGACGGATCCTTGCTCACAGATACGCAGTATTTT
TRBD1	TRBV19	TRBJ2-7	.	CASSMFARGTYEQYF	TGTGCCAGTAGTATGTTTGCCAGGGGGACCTACGAGCAGTACTTC
.	TRBV6-5	TRBJ2-7	.	CASRAGSSYEQYF	TGTGCCAGCAGAGCCGGGTCCTCCTACGAGCAGTACTTC
.	TRBV12-5	TRBJ1-1	few	CASTLEESAFF	TGTGCTAGTACTCTGGAGGAGTCGGCTTTCTTT
.	TRBV2	TRBJ1-5	.	CASSGAGGNQPQHF	TGTGCCAGCAGTGGGGCAGGGGGCAATCAGCCCCAGCATTTT
.	TRBV18	TRBJ1-1	.	CASSLRSSEAFF	TGTGCCAGCTCACTCCGGAGCTCTGAAGCTTTCTTT
.	TRBV3-1/TRBV3-2	TRBJ1-5	.	CASSQDSRENQPQHF	TGTGCCAGCAGCCAAGATAGCAGGGAAAATCAGCCCCAGCATTTT
.	TRBV5-4	TRBJ2-1	once	CASSLVGRSNEQFF	TGTGCCAGCAGCTTGGTCGGACGCAGCAATGAGCAGTTCTTC
TRBD1	TRBV9	TRBJ2-7	.	CASSPRDSGTGAYEQYF	TGTGCCAGCAGCCCCAGAGATTCCGGGACAGGAGCCTACGAGCAGTACTTC
.	TRBV15	TRBJ2-1	.	CATSRDLGYGYNEQFF	TGTGCCACCAGCAGAGATCTGGGGTATGGGTACAATGAGCAGTTCTTC
.	TRBV6-5	TRBJ1-4	few	CASSYTTDLVGKLFF	TGTGCCAGCAGTTACACGACAGACCTGGTTGGAAAACTGTTTTTT
TRBD2	TRBV5-1	TRBJ2-7	few	CASSPGTSGLSYEQYF	TGCGCCAGCAGTCCCGGGACTAGCGGATTATCCTACGAGCAGTACTTC
.	TRBV3-1/TRBV3-2	TRBJ1-1	.	CASSSTLGAFF	TGTGCCAGCAGCTCAACCCTGGGAGCTTTCTTT
.	TRBV29-1	TRBJ1-1	.	CSVEGRANTEAFF	TGCAGCGTTGAAGGGAGGGCGAACACTGAAGCTTTCTTT
.	TRBV7-8	TRBJ1-1	few	CASSSREGRTEAFF	TGTGCCAGCAGTTCAAGGGAGGGTCGCACTGAAGCTTTCTTT
.	TRBV14	TRBJ2-1	once	CASSPSGADFHNEQFF	TGTGCCAGCAGCCCTTCGGGGGCTGATTTTCACAATGAGCAGTTCTTC
.	TRBV7-2	TRBJ2-7	.	CASSLAGTRGGLGF	TGTGCCAGCAGCTTAGCCGGGACCAGGGGCGGTTTGGGCTTC
.	TRBV28	TRBJ1-1	.	CASSGPTGYTEAFF	TGTGCCAGCAGCGGACCCACAGGGTACACTGAAGCTTTCTTT
TRBD1	TRBV9	TRBJ2-2	.	CASSVATGQAAGELFF	TGTGCCAGCAGCGTAGCTACGGGACAGGCGGCCGGGGAGCTGTTTTTT
.	TRBV7-9	TRBJ2-7	.	CASSLGGGKAYEQYF	TGTGCCAGCAGCTTAGGAGGGGGGAAAGCCTACGAGCAGTACTTC
.	TRBV30	TRBJ2-7	.	CAWSVPRTYEQYF	TGTGCCTGGAGTGTACCTCGGACCTACGAGCAGTACTTC
.	TRBV30	TRBJ1-3	.	CAWSAGQVISGNTIYF	TGTGCCTGGAGTGCCGGACAAGTAATCTCTGGAAACACCATATATTTT
.	TRBV5-1	TRBJ2-1	.	CASSLSLNNEQFF	TGCGCCAGCAGCTTGTCCCTAAACAATGAGCAGTTCTTC
.	TRBV11-2	TRBJ1-6	.	CASSLDVFRGSPLHF	TGTGCCAGCAGCTTAGATGTCTTCAGAGGTTCACCCCTCCACTTT
TRBD1	TRBV5-1	TRBJ1-2	.	CASLFRDRDYGYTF	TGCGCCAGCCTTTTCCGGGACAGAGACTATGGCTACACCTTC
TRBD1	TRBV4-1	TRBJ2-2	few	CASSQAGTGNTGELFF	TGCGCCAGCAGCCAAGCCGGGACAGGGAACACCGGGGAGCTGTTTTTT
.	TRBV13	TRBJ1-2	.	CASSHLLRGADYGYTF	TGTGCCAGCAGCCACCTCCTGCGGGGGGCGGACTATGGCTACACCTTC
.	TRBV10-3	TRBJ1-3	.	CAISESGSSGNTIYF	TGTGCCATCAGTGAGTCAGGGAGCTCTGGAAACACCATATATTTT
.	TRBV28	TRBJ2-2	.	CASSLESIGELFF	TGTGCCAGCAGTTTGGAATCCATCGGGGAGCTGTTTTTT
TRBD1	TRBV6-5	TRBJ1-2	.	CASRTGGLDYGYTF	TGTGCCAGCAGAACAGGGGGCCTAGACTATGGCTACACCTTC
.	TRBV3-1/TRBV3-2	TRBJ1-1	.	CASSAGGNTEAFF	TGTGCCAGCAGCGCAGGAGGGAACACTGAAGCTTTCTTT